Presented here are 25 T cell receptor beta chains from one specimen sequenced in a study of chemoradiotherapy in HPV16-positive cancers. Only in-frame clones appear in the TCRdb table, and some are missing; sequencing was by immunoSEQ multiplex PCR. The table includes 1,200 or so clones, just over 85% detected once. The specimen was tumor tissue, collected from a patient who underwent chemoradiotherapy. Source of these receptors: a human donor with HPV-associated anogenital cancer.

This clone came up a few times. The chain carries TRBV7-6 and TRBJ2-7; 13 bases align to TRBD2. The CDR3 spans 15 residues. Germline CDR1 reads SGHVS; CDR2 reads FNYEAQ. After removal of 5 bases from V and 7 bases from J, the junction contained 8 bases not matched to a gene. The CDR3, as DNA: TGTGCCAGCAGCACCTCACTAGCGGGAGGGGGAGAGCAGTACTTC. The encoded protein is CASSTSLAGGGEQYF.

V and J are TRBV6-1 and TRBJ1-2; D is uncertain. This CDR3 is built from 12 residues. Germline V lookup: CDR1 MNHNS, CDR2 SASEGT. V lost 4 bases, J lost 3 bases, and 6 bases lay in between. The CDR3 reads CASSAGYYGYTF. The CDR3 DNA reads as TGTGCCAGCAGTGCGGGGTACTATGGCTACACCTTC.

The chain uses TRBV30 and TRBJ1-1; no clear D. CDR3 length: 14 residues. Per the germline V gene, CDR1 is GTSNPN and CDR2 is SVGIG (reference sequence). V was shortened by 4 bases and J by 2 bases, with 14 bases between the two germline ends. The CDR3 spells CAWKRRTDNTEAFF. The CDR3 DNA is TGTGCCTGGAAAAGGAGGACCGATAACACTGAAGCTTTCTTT.

This rearrangement joins TRBV6-1 to TRBJ1-2; D gene uncertain. Germline V gene sequence: CDR1 MNHNS, CDR2 SASEGT. This CDR3 is built from 16 residues. V was shortened by 3 bases and J by 1 base, with 15 bases between the two germline ends. CDR3 nucleotide sequence: TGTGCCAGCAGTGAGAGTGAGGCGGGGTTTAACTATGGCTACACCTTC. The encoded protein is CASSESEAGFNYGYTF.

This chain links TRBV11-2 with TRBJ2-1, with TRBD1 identical over 7 bases. V dropped 5 bases and J dropped 2; count of bases not matched to a gene: 6. Per the germline V gene, CDR1 is SGHAT and CDR2 is FQNNGV. This CDR3 contains 15 residues. CDR3 sequence: CASSHDRDPYNEQFF. The CDR3 DNA sequence: TGTGCCAGCAGCCACGACAGGGACCCCTACAATGAGCAGTTCTTC.

The chain is built from TRBV30 and TRBJ2-7; maybe TRBD2 (5 bases). The CDR3 has 14 amino acids. V was trimmed by 7 bases and J by 7 bases, leaving 23 bases between them. The germline gives CDR1 GTSNPN, CDR2 SVGIG (reference sequence). DNA for the CDR3: TGTGCCTTCGACTTTTCCGGGATATCGGGTGAGCAGTACTTC. This sequence encodes CAFDFSGISGEQYF.

The V call is TRBV5-1, the J call TRBJ2-3, with D uncertain. Germline V CDR1 and CDR2: SGHRS, YFSETQ. Trimming stripped 0 bases from V and 3 bases from J, with 5 bases between. There are 13 residues in the CDR3. CDR3 in DNA: TGCGCCAGCAGCTTGGGTGGGACAGATACGCAGTATTTT. It encodes CASSLGGTDTQYF.

The chain is built from TRBV6-6 and TRBJ1-1, with D hard to call. This CDR3 is built from 13 residues. V was cut by 4 bases and J by 4 bases, with 10 bases left in between. Looked up from germline, CDR1 is MNHNY and CDR2 is SVGAGI (reference sequence). The chain's CDR3 is CASSSQSGTEAFF. The CDR3 coding sequence is TGTGCCAGCAGTTCCCAAAGCGGCACTGAAGCTTTCTTT.

CDR3 residues: CASSLTWSSGNNEQFF. CDR3 DNA sequence: TGTGCCAGCAGCTTAACGTGGTCTAGCGGGAACAATGAGCAGTTCTTC. V gene TRBV7-2 combines with J gene TRBJ2-1; 9 positions match TRBD2. The CDR3 sequence is 16 residues long. With V trimmed by 2 bases and J by 5 bases, 7 bases remained unmatched. The germline V gene encodes CDR1 SGHTA and CDR2 FQGNSA. Complete variable domain (other parts from reference TRBV7-2 and TRBJ2-1): GAGVSQSPSNKVTEKGKDVELRCDPISGHTALYWYRQSLGQGLEFLIYFQGNSAPDKSGLPSDRFSAERTGGSVSTLTIQRTQQEDSAVYLCASSLTWSSGNNEQFFGPGTRLTVL.

The J gene is TRBJ1-3, the V gene TRBV6-5, with 7 bases lining up with TRBD1. The CDR3 is made up of 15 amino acids. J lost 4 bases, V lost 0 bases, and 3 bases had no gene match. Looked up from germline, CDR1 is MNHEY and CDR2 is SVGAGI. CDR3 nucleotides: TGTGCCAGCAGTTACTCTGGGACAGCCGGAAACACCATATATTTT. It yields the protein CASSYSGTAGNTIYF.

V usage is TRBV7-2 and J usage is TRBJ2-1; 7 nucleotides align to TRBD2. This CDR3 spans 19 amino acids. The germline CDR1 and CDR2 sequences are SGHTA and FQGNSA. V shed 4 bases, J shed 0 bases, and the junction held 15 bases outside the gene matches. The DNA of the CDR3 is TGTGCCAGCAGCTCCCTCCTGCGGGGTTCTAGCGGCTCCTACAATGAGCAGTTCTTC. Translated, it gives CASSSLLRGSSGSYNEQFF.

This rearrangement joins TRBV21-1 to TRBJ2-2; the tabulated D call, TRBD1, remains unverified against the DNA. TRBV21-1 constitutes a pseudogene. CDR3 length equals 19 residues. The CDR3 nucleotides read TGTGCCAGCAGCCCTACCCGACAGGGGGCTACGAAGGACACCGGGGAGCTGTTTTTT. This sequence encodes CASSPTRQGATKDTGELFF.

A remark on this clone: One end of the junction is discordant with germline, which a read error may explain. The chain employs TRBV4-1 and TRBJ2-7; the D call may be TRBD1 or TRBD2 (5 bases each). Germline values: CDR1 MGHRA, CDR2 YSYEKL. The CDR3 runs 11 residues. The CDR3 protein is CASSYRDDQYF. CDR3 sequence (DNA): TGCGCCAGCAGCTACCGGGACGATCAGTACTTC.

The chain is built from TRBV4-1 and TRBJ2-2; TRBD2 might be the D (6 bases). V was cut by 5 bases and J by 4 bases, with 20 bases left in between. CDR3 length: 17 amino acids. Germline V CDR1 and CDR2: MGHRA, YSYEKL. CDR3 in DNA: TGCGCCAGCAGCTCGGCTCTACGGGGAGCGGGCACCGGGGAGCTGTTTTTT. It translates to CASSSALRGAGTGELFF.

The chain combines TRBV5-1 with TRBJ2-1; 8 positions agree with TRBD2. The CDR3 extends over 14 amino acids. J was trimmed by 2 bases and V by 8 bases; bases with no gene match: 6. CDR1 is SGHRS, CDR2 YFSETQ, per germline. CDR3 sequence reads: CASTREGPYNEQFF. The CDR3 DNA reads TGCGCCAGTACCCGGGAGGGCCCCTACAATGAGCAGTTCTTC. The full variable domain, rest sourced from reference TRBV5-1 and TRBJ2-1, is KAGVTQTPRYLIKTRGQQVTLSCSPISGHRSVSWYQQTPGQGLQFLFEYFSETQRNKGNFPGRFSGRQFSNSRSEMNVSTLELGDSALYLCASTREGPYNEQFFGPGTRLTVL.

The CDR3 bases are TGTGCCAGCAGTTACACCAGGGTCACTGAAGCTTTCTTT. It yields the protein CASSYTRVTEAFF. V is TRBV6-5 and J is TRBJ1-1; D perhaps matches TRBD1 (5 bases). The V gene's germline CDR1 is MNHEY and CDR2 SVGAGI. V dropped 2 bases and J dropped 4 bases, with 8 bases sitting between them. This CDR3 has 13 residues.

The V call is TRBV19, the J call TRBJ2-7; D not resolved. Germline lookup yields CDR1 LNHDA and CDR2 SQIVND (reference sequence). V lost 5 bases to trimming and J lost 3 bases, with 14 bases between them. CDR3 length equals 14 residues. The CDR3 DNA reads TGTGCCAGTAGTTCAACCGGTGGGATCTACGAGCAGTACTTC. It specifies CASSSTGGIYEQYF.

This clone was observed a few times. The CDR3 protein is CASSQERRNSGANVLTF. For the CDR3, the DNA is TGCGCCAGCAGCCAAGAAAGAAGGAACTCTGGGGCCAACGTCCTGACTTTC. V gene TRBV4-3 combines with J gene TRBJ2-6; D gene uncertain. The germline V gene encodes CDR1 LGHNA and CDR2 YSLEER. V was cut by 0 bases and J by 0 bases, with 9 bases left in between. CDR3 length: 17 residues.

The chain combines TRBV7-6 with TRBJ2-1; D possibly uses TRBD1 or TRBD2 (6 bases each). Germline loops: CDR1 SGHVS, CDR2 FNYEAQ. The CDR3 extends over 16 amino acids. V gave up 1 base and J gave up 7 bases, with 17 bases separating them. CDR3 DNA: TGTGCCAGCAGCTTAGGGCCCCAAGGGGGGAAAAATGAGCAGTTCTTC. Translation: CASSLGPQGGKNEQFF.

This chain connects TRBV15 to TRBJ1-1, with D perhaps TRBD1 (5 bases). V shed 3 bases and J shed 10 bases, with 15 bases lying between them. Germline lookup yields CDR1 LNHNV and CDR2 YYDKDF (reference sequence). The CDR3 contains 13 residues. Written as DNA, the CDR3 is TGTGCCACCAGCAGGCTAGGGACGTCGGGAGCTTTCTTT. As protein: CATSRLGTSGAFF.

The CDR3 reads CASRVEGAWDYGYTF. The DNA for the CDR3 is TGCGCCAGCAGAGTGGAGGGGGCGTGGGACTATGGCTACACCTTC. V gene TRBV5-1 combines with J gene TRBJ1-2; 7 nucleotides line up with TRBD1. The CDR3 consists of 15 residues. The junction had 10 bases not matched to a gene; V was cut back by 5 bases and J by 3 bases. Germline CDR1 and CDR2: SGHRS and YFSETQ.

This clone was picked up one time. V gene TRBV7-2 combines with J gene TRBJ2-2; D not resolved. V lost 3 bases to trimming and J lost 5 bases, with 7 bases between them. Germline V lookup: CDR1 SGHTA, CDR2 FQGNSA. CDR3 length equals 13 residues. The CDR3 region has the DNA TGTGCCAGCAGCTTCTACGGGACCGGGGAGCTGTTTTTT. Amino acid sequence: CASSFYGTGELFF.

The chain combines TRBV6-1 with TRBJ1-2, with 9 bases lining up with TRBD1. This CDR3 comprises 15 residues. From germline, CDR1 is MNHNS and CDR2 SASEGT. J gave up 5 bases and V 2 bases, and 6 bases lay outside the gene matches. The CDR3 nucleotides read TGTGCCAGCAGTGAAATTGGGACAGGGAAGTATGGCTACACCTTC. This sequence encodes CASSEIGTGKYGYTF.

The rearrangement uses TRBV29-1 and TRBJ2-5; unclear D gene. From germline, CDR1 is SQVTM and CDR2 ANQGSEA. Trimming removed 5 bases from V and 1 base from J, with 11 bases in between. The CDR3 runs to 13 residues. CDR3: CSVFAAFQETQYF. The DNA of the CDR3 is TGCAGCGTTTTTGCGGCTTTCCAAGAGACCCAGTACTTC.

V usage is TRBV19 and J usage is TRBJ2-1; D perhaps matches TRBD1 (5 bases). The V and J ends lost 6 bases and 0 bases respectively, with 9 bases between them. The CDR3 totals 14 residues. Per the germline V gene, CDR1 is LNHDA and CDR2 is SQIVND (reference sequence). This CDR3 reads CASRRTNSYNEQFF. CDR3 nucleotide sequence: TGTGCCAGTAGAAGGACAAACTCCTACAATGAGCAGTTCTTC.